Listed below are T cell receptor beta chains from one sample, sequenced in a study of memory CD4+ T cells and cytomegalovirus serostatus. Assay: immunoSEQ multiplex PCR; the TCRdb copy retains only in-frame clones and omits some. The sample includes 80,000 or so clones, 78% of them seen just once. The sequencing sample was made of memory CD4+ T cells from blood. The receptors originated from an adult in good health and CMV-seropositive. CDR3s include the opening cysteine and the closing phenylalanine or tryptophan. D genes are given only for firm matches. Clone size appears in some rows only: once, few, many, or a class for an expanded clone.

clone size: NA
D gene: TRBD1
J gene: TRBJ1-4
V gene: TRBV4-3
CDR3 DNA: TGCGCCAGCAGCCACACAGCCGACAGGGGGCAGGGTGAAAAACTGTTTTTT
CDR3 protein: CASSHTADRGQGEKLFF

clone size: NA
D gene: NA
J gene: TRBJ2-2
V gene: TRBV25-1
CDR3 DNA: TGTGCCAGCAGTGTAGGCGCCGGGGAGCTGTTTTTT
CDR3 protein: CASSVGAGELFF

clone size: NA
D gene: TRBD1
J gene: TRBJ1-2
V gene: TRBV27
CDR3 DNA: TGTGCCAGCAGGCGACAGACAGGGAATGGCTACACCTTC
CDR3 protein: CASRRQTGNGYTF

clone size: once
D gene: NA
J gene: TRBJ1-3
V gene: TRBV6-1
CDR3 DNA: TGTGCCAGCAGTGAAGAACGCCTGAGACAGCTATATTTT
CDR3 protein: CASSEERLRQLYF

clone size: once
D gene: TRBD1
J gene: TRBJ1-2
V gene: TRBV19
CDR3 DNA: TGTGCCAGTAGTAACCCGGGACAGTGGGGCTACACCTTC
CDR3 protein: CASSNPGQWGYTF

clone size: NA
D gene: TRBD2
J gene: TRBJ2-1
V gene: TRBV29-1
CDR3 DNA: TGCAGCGTTGGGGTAAGCGGGGGGGCCTACAATGAGCAGTTCTTC
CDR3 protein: CSVGVSGGAYNEQFF

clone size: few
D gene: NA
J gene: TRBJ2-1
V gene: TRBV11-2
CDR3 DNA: TGTGCCAGCAGCTTAACTGAGCAGTTCTTC
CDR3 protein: CASSLTEQFF

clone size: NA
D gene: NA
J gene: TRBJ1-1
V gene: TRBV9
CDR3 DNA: TGTGCCAGCAGTATTGGACGGGACATGAACACTGAAGCTTTCTTT
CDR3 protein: CASSIGRDMNTEAFF

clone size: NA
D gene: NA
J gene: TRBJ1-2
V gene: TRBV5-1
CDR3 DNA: TGCGCCAGTAGGACGGGGGACTATGGCTACACCTTC
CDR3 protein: CASRTGDYGYTF

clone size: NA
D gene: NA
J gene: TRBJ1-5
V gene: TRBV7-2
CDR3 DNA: TGTGCCAGCAGCTTAGTTTTTGGTGTAGGGCTTTATAGCAATCAGCCCCAGCATTTT
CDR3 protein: CASSLVFGVGLYSNQPQHF

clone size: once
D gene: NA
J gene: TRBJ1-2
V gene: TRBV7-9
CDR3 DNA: TGTGCCAGCAGTTCTTACTCCGGGACTGCCCGAGGCTACACCTTC
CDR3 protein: CASSSYSGTARGYTF

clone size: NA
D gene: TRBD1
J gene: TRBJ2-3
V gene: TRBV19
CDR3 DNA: TGTGCCAGTAGGCGGGGGTGGGACAGGGGCACAGATACGCAGTATTTT
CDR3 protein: CASRRGWDRGTDTQYF

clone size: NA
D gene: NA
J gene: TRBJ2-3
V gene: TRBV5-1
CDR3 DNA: TGCGCCAGCAGCTTGGGGGGTATGGATACGCAGTATTTT
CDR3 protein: CASSLGGMDTQYF

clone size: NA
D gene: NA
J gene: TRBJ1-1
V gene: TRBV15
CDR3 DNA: TGTGCCACCAGCAGCGTTCGCGGACAGATGAACACTGAAGCTTTCTTT
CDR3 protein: CATSSVRGQMNTEAFF

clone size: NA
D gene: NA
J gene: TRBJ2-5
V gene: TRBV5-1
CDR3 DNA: TGCGCCAGCAGCCCGGGGACGGTCCTCGAGACCCAGTACTTC
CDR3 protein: CASSPGTVLETQYF

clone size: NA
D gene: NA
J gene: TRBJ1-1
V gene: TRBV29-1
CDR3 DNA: TGCAGCGCAGGACGGGATCTGAACACTGAAGCTTTCTTT
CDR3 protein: CSAGRDLNTEAFF

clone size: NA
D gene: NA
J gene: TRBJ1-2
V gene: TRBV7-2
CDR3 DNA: TGTGCCAGCAGACAGGACAGAGCTAACTATGGCTACACCTTC
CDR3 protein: CASRQDRANYGYTF

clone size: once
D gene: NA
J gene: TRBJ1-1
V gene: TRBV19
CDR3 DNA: TGTGCCAGTAGTATGATCCGGGGCCACAAAGTCACTGAAGCTTTCTTT
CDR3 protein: CASSMIRGHKVTEAFF

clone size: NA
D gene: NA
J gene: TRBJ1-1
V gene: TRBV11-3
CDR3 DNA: TGTGCCAGCAGCTTTATTTGGTCCGCTGAAGCTTTCTTT
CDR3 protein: CASSFIWSAEAFF

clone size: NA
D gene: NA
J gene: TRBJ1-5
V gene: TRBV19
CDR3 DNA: TGTGCCAGTACATACAGGGTCAATCAGCCCCAGCATTTT
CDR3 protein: CASTYRVNQPQHF